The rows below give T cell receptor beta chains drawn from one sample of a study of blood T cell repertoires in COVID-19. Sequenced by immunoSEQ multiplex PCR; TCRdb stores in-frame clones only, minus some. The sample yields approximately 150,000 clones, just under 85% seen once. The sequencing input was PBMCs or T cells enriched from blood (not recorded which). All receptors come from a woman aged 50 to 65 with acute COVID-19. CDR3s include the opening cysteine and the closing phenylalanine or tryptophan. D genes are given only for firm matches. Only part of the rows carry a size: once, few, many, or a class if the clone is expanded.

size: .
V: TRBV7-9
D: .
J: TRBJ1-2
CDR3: CASSLSHRSTF
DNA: TGTGCCAGCAGCTTAAGTCACCGGTCCACCTTC

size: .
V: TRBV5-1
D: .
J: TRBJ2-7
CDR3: CASSLTGDWDEQYF
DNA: TGCGCCAGCAGCTTGACGGGGGACTGGGACGAGCAGTACTTC

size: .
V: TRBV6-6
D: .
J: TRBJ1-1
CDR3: CASSGDAYAEAFF
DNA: TGTGCCAGCAGCGGGGATGCTTACGCTGAAGCTTTCTTT

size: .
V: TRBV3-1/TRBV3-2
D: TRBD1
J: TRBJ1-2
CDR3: CASSQVSRGRNGYTF
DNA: TGTGCCAGCAGCCAAGTTAGCAGGGGGCGAAATGGCTACACCTTC

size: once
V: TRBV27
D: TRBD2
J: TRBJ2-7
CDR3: CASRRLAGGPGSYEQYF
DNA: TGTGCCAGCAGGCGTCTAGCGGGAGGGCCCGGCTCCTACGAGCAGTACTTC

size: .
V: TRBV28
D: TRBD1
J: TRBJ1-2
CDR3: CASSSETGGVYGYTF
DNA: TGTGCCAGCAGTTCCGAGACAGGGGGTGTCTATGGCTACACCTTC

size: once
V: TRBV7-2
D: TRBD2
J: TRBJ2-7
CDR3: CASSSQEREFGEQYF
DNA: TGTGCCAGCAGCTCTCAGGAGCGGGAGTTTGGCGAGCAGTACTTC

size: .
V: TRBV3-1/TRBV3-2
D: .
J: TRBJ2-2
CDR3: CASSQESLSRVVGELFF
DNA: TGTGCCAGCAGCCAAGAGTCACTTTCCCGAGTTGTCGGGGAGCTGTTTTTT

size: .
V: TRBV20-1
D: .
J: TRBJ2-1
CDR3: CSAAPWHEQFF
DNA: TGCAGTGCCGCCCCCTGGCATGAGCAGTTCTTC

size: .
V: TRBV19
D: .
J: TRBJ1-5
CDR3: CASSIRDSNQPQHF
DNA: TGTGCCAGTAGTATACGGGATAGCAATCAGCCCCAGCATTTT

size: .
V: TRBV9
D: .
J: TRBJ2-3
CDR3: CASSPSGDDTDTQYF
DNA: TGTGCCAGCAGCCCGAGCGGAGACGACACAGATACGCAGTATTTT

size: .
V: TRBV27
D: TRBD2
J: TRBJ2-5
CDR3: CASLGGGFQAGGPTETQYF
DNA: TGTGCCAGCTTAGGCGGGGGATTCCAAGCGGGAGGGCCGACGGAGACCCAGTACTTC

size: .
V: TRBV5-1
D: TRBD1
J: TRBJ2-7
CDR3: CASSLPPTGGAGEQYF
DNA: TGCGCCAGCAGCTTACCCCCGACAGGGGGCGCGGGCGAGCAGTACTTC

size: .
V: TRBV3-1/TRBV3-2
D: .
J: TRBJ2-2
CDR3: CASSHLRVFGGTNTGELFF
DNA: TGTGCCAGCAGCCATCTCAGGGTCTTTGGCGGGACGAACACCGGGGAGCTGTTTTTT

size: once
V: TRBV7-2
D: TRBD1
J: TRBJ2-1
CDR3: CASSLALGGQGGYNEQFF
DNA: TGTGCCAGCAGCTTAGCGTTAGGGGGACAGGGGGGCTACAATGAGCAGTTCTTC

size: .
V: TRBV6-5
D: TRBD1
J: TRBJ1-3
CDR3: CASSTQQGARNTIYF
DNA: TGTGCCAGCAGTACACAACAGGGGGCGAGAAACACCATATATTTT

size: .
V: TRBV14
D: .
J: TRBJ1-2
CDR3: CASSLRGLQGGYTF
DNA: TGTGCCAGCAGCCTAAGAGGTCTTCAGGGAGGCTACACCTTC

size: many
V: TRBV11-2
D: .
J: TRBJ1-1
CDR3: CASSFQQGTGAFF
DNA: TGTGCCAGCAGCTTTCAACAGGGTACAGGAGCTTTCTTT

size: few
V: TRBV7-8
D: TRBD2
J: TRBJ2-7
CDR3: CASSSPSGRIYEQYF
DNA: TGTGCCAGCAGCTCTCCTAGCGGGAGGATCTACGAGCAGTACTTC

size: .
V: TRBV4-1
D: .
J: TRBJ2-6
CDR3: CASSLTALEANVLTF
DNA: TGCGCCAGCAGCCTGACAGCTCTCGAGGCCAACGTCCTGACTTTC

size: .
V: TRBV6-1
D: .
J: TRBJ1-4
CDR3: CASSEYRDEKLFF
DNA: TGTGCCAGCAGTGAGTACAGGGATGAAAAACTGTTTTTT

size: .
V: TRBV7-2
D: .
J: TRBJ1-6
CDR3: CASSSPSSPLHF
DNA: TGTGCCAGCAGCTCGCCGAGTTCACCCCTCCACTTT

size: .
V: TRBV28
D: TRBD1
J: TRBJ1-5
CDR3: CASSEGQGRQPQHF
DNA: TGTGCCAGCAGTGAAGGACAGGGAAGACAGCCCCAGCATTTT

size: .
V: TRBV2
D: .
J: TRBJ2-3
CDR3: CASSIADTQYF
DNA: TGTGCCAGCAGTATCGCAGATACGCAGTATTTT

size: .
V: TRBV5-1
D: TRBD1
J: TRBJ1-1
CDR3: CASSRGTGTNTEAFF
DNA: TGCGCCAGCAGCAGAGGGACAGGGACGAACACTGAAGCTTTCTTT

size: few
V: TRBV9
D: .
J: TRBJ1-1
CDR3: CASSVEQGGGTEAFF
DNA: TGTGCCAGCAGCGTAGAACAGGGTGGCGGCACTGAAGCTTTCTTT

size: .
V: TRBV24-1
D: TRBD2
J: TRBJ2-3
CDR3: CATSAGVREASTDTQYF
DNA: TGTGCCACCAGTGCGGGGGTGCGGGAGGCGAGCACAGATACGCAGTATTTT

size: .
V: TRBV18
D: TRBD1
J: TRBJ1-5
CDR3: CASSVRGPGNQPQHF
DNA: TGTGCCAGCTCAGTGAGGGGGCCCGGCAATCAGCCCCAGCATTTT

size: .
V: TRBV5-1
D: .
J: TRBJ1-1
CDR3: CASSPGGREGLTEAFF
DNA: TGCGCCAGCAGCCCGGGAGGTAGAGAGGGTTTGACTGAAGCTTTCTTT

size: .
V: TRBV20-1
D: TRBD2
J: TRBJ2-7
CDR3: CSASRSAGLASYEQYF
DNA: TGCAGTGCTAGTAGGTCGGCGGGACTAGCTTCATACGAGCAGTACTTC

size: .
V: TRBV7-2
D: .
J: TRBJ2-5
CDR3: CASSPFMPGEAETQYF
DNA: TGTGCCAGCAGCCCATTTATGCCGGGAGAGGCCGAGACCCAGTACTTC

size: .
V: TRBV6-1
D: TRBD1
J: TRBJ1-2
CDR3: CASSETGERGYTF
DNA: TGTGCCAGCAGTGAAACAGGGGAGCGCGGCTACACCTTC

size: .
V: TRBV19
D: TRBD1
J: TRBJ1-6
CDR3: CASRPTGTGRRSPLHF
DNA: TGTGCCAGTAGACCAACCGGGACAGGGAGAAGATCACCCCTCCACTTT

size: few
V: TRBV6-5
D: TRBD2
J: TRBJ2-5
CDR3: CASSLTGTSGSETQYF
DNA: TGTGCCAGCAGTTTAACCGGGACTAGCGGGAGCGAGACCCAGTACTTC

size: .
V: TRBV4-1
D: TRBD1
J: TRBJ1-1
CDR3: CASSLPRGLVTEAFF
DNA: TGCGCCAGCAGCCTGCCCAGGGGGTTAGTCACTGAAGCTTTCTTT

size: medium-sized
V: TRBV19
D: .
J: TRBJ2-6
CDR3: CASSEQQGSGANVLTF
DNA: TGTGCCAGTAGTGAACAACAGGGCTCTGGGGCCAACGTCCTGACTTTC

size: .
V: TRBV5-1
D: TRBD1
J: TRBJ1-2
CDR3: CASRRDSQSYGYTF
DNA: TGCGCCAGCAGACGGGACAGCCAGTCCTATGGCTACACCTTC

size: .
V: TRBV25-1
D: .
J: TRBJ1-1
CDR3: CASSDLLGARRAFF
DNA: TGTGCCAGCAGTGATCTTCTGGGGGCGCGCCGAGCTTTCTTT

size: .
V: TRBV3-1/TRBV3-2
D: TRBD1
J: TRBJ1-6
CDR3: CASSQSGQSNSPLHF
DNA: TGTGCCAGCAGCCAATCGGGACAGTCGAATTCACCCCTCCACTTT

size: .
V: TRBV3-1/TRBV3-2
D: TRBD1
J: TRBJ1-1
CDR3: CASRQLDRGGMNTEAFF
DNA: TGTGCCAGCAGACAACTGGACAGGGGGGGCATGAACACTGAAGCTTTCTTT

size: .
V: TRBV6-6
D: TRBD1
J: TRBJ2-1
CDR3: CASSPGTGYNEQFF
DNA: TGTGCCAGCAGTCCCGGGACAGGTTACAATGAGCAGTTCTTC

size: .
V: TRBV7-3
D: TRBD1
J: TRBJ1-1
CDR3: CASSPQRDRGAFF
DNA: TGTGCCAGCAGCCCCCAAAGGGACAGGGGAGCTTTCTTT

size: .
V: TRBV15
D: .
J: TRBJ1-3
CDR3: CATSRDHGGGNTIYF
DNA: TGTGCCACCAGCAGAGATCACGGGGGAGGAAACACCATATATTTT

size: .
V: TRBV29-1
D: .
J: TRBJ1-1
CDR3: CSAEGGADTEASF
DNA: TGCAGCGCAGAAGGGGGGGCTGACACTGAAGCTTCCTTT

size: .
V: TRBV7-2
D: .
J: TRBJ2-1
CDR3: CASSSRELYNEQFF
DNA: TGTGCCAGCAGCTCCCGGGAGCTGTACAATGAGCAGTTCTTC

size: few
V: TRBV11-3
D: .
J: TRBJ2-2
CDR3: CASARGAGTNTGELFF
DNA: TGTGCCAGCGCCCGGGGGGCAGGAACGAACACCGGGGAGCTGTTTTTT

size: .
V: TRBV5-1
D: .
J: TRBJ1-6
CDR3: CASSFTGPTASNSPLHF
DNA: TGCGCCAGCAGCTTTACAGGGCCCACCGCGTCTAATTCACCCCTCCACTTT

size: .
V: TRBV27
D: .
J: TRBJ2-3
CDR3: CASSLRGLRGSSDYTQYF
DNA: TGTGCCAGCAGTTTAAGGGGCCTCAGGGGAAGTTCGGATTACACGCAGTATTTT

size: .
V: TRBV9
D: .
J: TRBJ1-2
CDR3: CASSVAGTSYGYTF
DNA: TGTGCCAGCAGCGTAGCTGGGACATCCTATGGCTACACCTTC

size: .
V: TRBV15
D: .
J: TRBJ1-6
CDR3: CATSREVIDPGSSSPLHF
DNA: TGTGCCACCAGCAGAGAAGTAATCGACCCCGGGTCTAGTTCACCCCTCCACTTT

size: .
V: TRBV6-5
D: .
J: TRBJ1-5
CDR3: CASLLVPSGNQPQHF
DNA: TGTGCCAGCCTATTAGTCCCTTCCGGCAATCAGCCCCAGCATTTT

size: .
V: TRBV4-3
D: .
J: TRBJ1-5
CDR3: CASSQEWSGYSNQPQHF
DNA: TGCGCCAGCAGCCAAGAATGGTCGGGTTATAGCAATCAGCCCCAGCATTTT

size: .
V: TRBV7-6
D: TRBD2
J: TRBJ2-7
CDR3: CASSLLAGVNEQYF
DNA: TGTGCCAGCAGCCTACTAGCGGGAGTGAACGAGCAGTACTTC

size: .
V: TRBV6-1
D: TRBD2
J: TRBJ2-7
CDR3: CASSELAAYEQYF
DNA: TGTGCCAGCAGTGAACTAGCGGCCTACGAGCAGTACTTC

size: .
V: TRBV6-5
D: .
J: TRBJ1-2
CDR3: CASKGHIVGYTF
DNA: TGTGCCAGCAAGGGACATATCGTAGGCTACACCTTC

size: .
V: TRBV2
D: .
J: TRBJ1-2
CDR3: CATAANGGVYGYTF
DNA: TGTGCTACAGCAGCCAATGGGGGGGTCTATGGCTACACCTTC

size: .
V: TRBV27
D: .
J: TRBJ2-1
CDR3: CASSSPASGSYNEQFF
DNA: TGTGCCAGCAGTTCCCCCGCAAGCGGCTCCTACAATGAGCAGTTCTTC

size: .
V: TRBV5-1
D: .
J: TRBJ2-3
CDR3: CASSPGMQGTDTQYF
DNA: TGCGCCAGCAGTCCCGGGATGCAGGGCACAGATACGCAGTATTTT

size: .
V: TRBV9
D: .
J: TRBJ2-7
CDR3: CASSVDTAYEQYF
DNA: TGTGCCAGCAGCGTGGACACTGCCTACGAGCAGTACTTC